This TCR beta chain was identified in a study of blood T cell repertoires in COVID-19. Study-level background: Both acute and convalescent COVID-19 samples were obtained from the United States, Italy and Spain. PBMCs, B-cell-depleted T cells, or T cells provided the cDNA or gDNA that made up the material.

With V trimmed by 3 bases and J by 5 bases, 10 bases remained unmatched. The CDR3 covers 16 residues. Looked up from germline, CDR1 is LGHNA and CDR2 is YNFKEQ. This clone was counted once. Original methodology: Cell counts per sample came from amplifying reference gene primers. Repertoires were generated with immunoSEQ multiplex PCR, while TCRdb's copy carries only in-frame clones and drops some. That table furnishes V, J and clone size, whereas the DNA furnished D and trimming. The table includes a few hundred thousand clones, 88% detected once. The source of this sequence is a human donor in a cohort sampled during active COVID-19. Sequenced: peripheral blood. V gene TRBV4-2 combines with J gene TRBJ2-1, with 7 bases identical to TRBD2. The CDR3 DNA follows: TGTGCCAGCAGCCACCTATCCGGGCTAGCGGACAATGAGCAGTTCTTC. Translation: CASSHLSGLADNEQFF.